A selection of T cell receptor beta chains follows, all from one sample in a study of CD8+ T cells in alopecia areata. Clones were sequenced by immunoSEQ multiplex PCR, and TCRdb holds only the in-frame ones, with some missing. Of a few hundred thousand clones listed, approximately 38% were seen once; the top ten hold 0.48%. The specimen comprised CD4+ T cells sorted from blood, sampled at approximately week 30, from a patient treated with tofacitinib. The receptor source for this set is a human donor with alopecia areata. Each CDR3 is given with its conserved first and last residue. The D gene is left open where the match is weak. Clone sizes are given selectively: once, few, many, or a class where the clone is expanded.

d_gene | j_gene | abundance | len | v_gene | CDR3nt | CDR3aa
- | TRBJ1-6 | - | 12 | TRBV5-1 | TGCGCCAGCAGGTCACGGGATTCACCCCTCCACTTT | CASRSRDSPLHF
TRBD1 | TRBJ2-2 | few | 14 | TRBV29-1 | TGCAGCGTGGGACAGCTCCTTGGGAACGGGGAGCTGTTTTTT | CSVGQLLGNGELFF
- | TRBJ1-1 | - | 13 | TRBV29-1 | TGCAGCGCCGCCAGAAGACTTTATCCCGAAGCTTTCTTT | CSAARRLYPEAFF
- | TRBJ2-7 | - | 13 | TRBV27 | TGTGCCAGCAGTCTCCACTACAGGTACGAGCAGTACTTC | CASSLHYRYEQYF
- | TRBJ2-3 | - | 15 | TRBV30 | TGTGCCTGGAGTGTAGGAGGGGGTGACACAGATACGCAGTATTTT | CAWSVGGGDTDTQYF
TRBD2 | TRBJ2-3 | - | 18 | TRBV5-8 | TGTGCCAGCAGCTTGGGCTATTCTAGCGGGGATTACACAGATACGCAGTATTTT | CASSLGYSSGDYTDTQYF
- | TRBJ2-7 | - | 12 | TRBV5-1 | TGCGCCAGCAGCTTGTACAGACGCGAGCAGTACTTC | CASSLYRREQYF
- | TRBJ2-5 | - | 11 | TRBV20-1 | TGCAGTGCTACAGGGGGGGAGACCCAGTACTTC | CSATGGETQYF
TRBD1 | TRBJ1-2 | - | 13 | TRBV29-1 | TGCAGCGTTGAAGTTGGGACAGGGGGAGGCTACACCTTC | CSVEVGTGGGYTF
TRBD2 | TRBJ2-4 | - | 15 | TRBV6-5 | TGTGCCAGCAGCAGGCGGGAGAGGGCCAAAAACATTCAGTACTTC | CASSRRERAKNIQYF
- | TRBJ1-1 | - | 14 | TRBV6-5 | TGTGCCAGCAGTTACTCGGCAGGGCGGACTGAAGCTTTCTTT | CASSYSAGRTEAFF
- | TRBJ2-3 | - | 14 | TRBV27 | TGTGCCAGCAGGTTAGCGGTTACGGTAGATACGCAGTATTTT | CASRLAVTVDTQYF
- | TRBJ2-5 | many | 16 | TRBV5-1 | TGCGCCAGCAGCCGGGGCTTTACCCAACAACGAGAGACCCAGTACTTC | CASSRGFTQQRETQYF
TRBD1 | TRBJ1-2 | - | 15 | TRBV5-1 | TGCGCCAGCCCCCGAGGGGACAGGGTAAACTATGGCTACACCTTC | CASPRGDRVNYGYTF
- | TRBJ1-3 | - | 15 | TRBV30 | TGTGCCGGGACCAGGACAGTGGTCTCTGGAAACACCATATATTTT | CAGTRTVVSGNTIYF
- | TRBJ1-2 | - | 13 | TRBV2 | TGTGCCGGCTATCCACAGGGTTTGTCTGGCTACACCTTC | CAGYPQGLSGYTF
- | TRBJ2-3 | - | 17 | TRBV4-2 | TGTGCCAGCAGCCAAGAGCGTCTGGGGGTCATAGCGGATACGCAGTATTTT | CASSQERLGVIADTQYF
- | TRBJ2-3 | few | 16 | TRBV7-2 | TGTGCCAGCAGCTTAGGTAGTGCGGGATGGCCAGATACGCAGTATTTT | CASSLGSAGWPDTQYF
TRBD1 | TRBJ1-2 | - | 13 | TRBV29-1 | TGCAGCGTTGGGACAGGGAGGGACTATGGCTACACCTTC | CSVGTGRDYGYTF
- | TRBJ1-1 | - | 13 | TRBV29-1 | TGCAGCGTTGCCGGGGTGGTTGGCACTGAAGCTTTCTTT | CSVAGVVGTEAFF
- | TRBJ1-1 | few | 13 | TRBV14 | TGTGCCAGCAGCCAAGAGAGGCGAACTGAAGCTTTCTTT | CASSQERRTEAFF
TRBD1 | TRBJ1-2 | - | 14 | TRBV7-8 | TGTGCCAGCAGTACAGGGGGCGCCGGCTATGGCTACACCTTC | CASSTGGAGYGYTF
- | TRBJ1-4 | - | 15 | TRBV6-1 | TGTGCCTCCAAACCCCCGGGACAATTTAATGAAAAACTGTTTTTT | CASKPPGQFNEKLFF
- | TRBJ2-1 | once | 15 | TRBV5-1 | TGCGCCAGCAGCGTAGGCGGGGCCTCCTACAATGAGCAGTTCTTC | CASSVGGASYNEQFF
- | TRBJ2-7 | - | 14 | TRBV5-1 | TGCGCCAGCAGCTTACGGGGATTTGGCTACGAGCAGTACTTC | CASSLRGFGYEQYF
- | TRBJ2-7 | - | 12 | TRBV7-9 | TGTGCCAGCAGCTTATCAGGTTACGAGCAGTACTTC | CASSLSGYEQYF
- | TRBJ2-1 | - | 16 | TRBV5-1 | TGCGCCAGCAGCTTGGATAGCGGAGATTCCTACAATGAGCAGTTCTTC | CASSLDSGDSYNEQFF
- | TRBJ2-3 | - | 13 | TRBV5-6 | TGTGCCAGCAGCTTGAGGGGGAAAGATACGCAGTATTTT | CASSLRGKDTQYF
- | TRBJ2-3 | - | 15 | TRBV30 | TGTGCCTGGAGTGTTCCGCAGGGTATCACAGATACGCAGTATTTT | CAWSVPQGITDTQYF
- | TRBJ2-1 | - | 13 | TRBV7-6 | TGTGCCAGCAGCTTCAGCTCCTACAATGAGCAGTTCTTC | CASSFSSYNEQFF
- | TRBJ2-2 | - | 12 | TRBV29-1 | TGCAGCGGGGGACAAGCGGGCGGGGAGCTGTTTTTT | CSGGQAGGELFF
TRBD1 | TRBJ2-6 | - | 15 | TRBV5-1 | TGCGCCAGCAGCCGCACACCCGACAGGGCCAGCATCCTGACTTTC | CASSRTPDRASILTF
- | TRBJ2-7 | few | 15 | TRBV6-1 | TGTGCCAGCAGTGCGTCCTGGACCGGGCCTTACGAGCAGTACTTC | CASSASWTGPYEQYF
TRBD2 | TRBJ2-1 | few | 12 | TRBV2 | TGTGCCACCCTGGGGACTAGCAATGAGCAGTTCTTC | CATLGTSNEQFF
TRBD2 | TRBJ2-1 | - | 15 | TRBV28 | TGTGCCAGCCATACTAGCGGGGCTTCCTACAATGAGCAGTTCTTC | CASHTSGASYNEQFF
- | TRBJ2-7 | few | 14 | TRBV19 | TGTGCCACAAGGCTGGCGGGGACAGCCTACGAGCAGTACTTC | CATRLAGTAYEQYF
TRBD2 | TRBJ2-2 | - | 14 | TRBV7-9 | TGTGCCACGCGGACTAGCGGAAACACCGGGGAGCTGTTTTTT | CATRTSGNTGELFF
TRBD2 | TRBJ2-1 | few | 15 | TRBV7-9 | TGTGCCAGCAGCACAGGACTAGCGGAGATCAATGAGCAGTTCTTC | CASSTGLAEINEQFF
- | TRBJ1-5 | - | 14 | TRBV27 | TGTGCCAGCAGAGGGGACGGTCGAAATCAGCCCCAGCATTTT | CASRGDGRNQPQHF
- | TRBJ2-2 | few | 15 | TRBV27 | TGTGCCAGCAAGAATCAGGGGGAGGTCGGCGGGGAGCTGTTTTTT | CASKNQGEVGGELFF
- | TRBJ1-1 | - | 13 | TRBV29-1 | TGCAGCGTTGAAGGGAGGATGAACACTGAAGCTTTCTTT | CSVEGRMNTEAFF
- | TRBJ2-1 | few | 12 | TRBV4-1 | TGCGCCAGCAGCCAACCTCAAGGAGAGCAGTTCTTC | CASSQPQGEQFF
TRBD2 | TRBJ2-7 | few | 16 | TRBV30 | TGTGCCTGGAGTGTAAAGGGACTAGCGGCTTCCTACGAGCAGTACTTC | CAWSVKGLAASYEQYF
TRBD2 | TRBJ2-4 | few | 18 | TRBV5-1 | TGCGCCAGCAGACGTCAGACTAGCGGGGGGCAAACCTCCGGCATTCAGTACTTC | CASRRQTSGGQTSGIQYF
- | TRBJ2-3 | - | 14 | TRBV5-4 | TGTGCCAGCAGCTTGCGTGTGAACCCAGATACGCAGTATTTT | CASSLRVNPDTQYF
- | TRBJ2-3 | - | 14 | TRBV29-1 | TGCAGCGTTGTGGGTACTACAGGGACAGATACGCAGTATTTT | CSVVGTTGTDTQYF
- | TRBJ2-2 | - | 14 | TRBV7-9 | TGTGCCAGCAGCAACACAGGGAACTCCGGGGAGCTGTTTTTT | CASSNTGNSGELFF
- | TRBJ1-1 | few | 13 | TRBV6-5 | TGTGCCACAAGGGCGACAGAAAACACTGAAGCTTTCTTT | CATRATENTEAFF
TRBD2 | TRBJ2-7 | - | 17 | TRBV13 | TGTGCCAGCAGCTCCCGCCCGACTAGCGGGAGGGATCGCGAGCAGTACTTC | CASSSRPTSGRDREQYF
- | TRBJ1-2 | - | 13 | TRBV6-6 | TGTGCCAGCAGTCTCGCCCCTGCACGGGGCTACACCTTC | CASSLAPARGYTF
TRBD1 | TRBJ1-1 | - | 17 | TRBV11-2 | TGTGCCAGCAGCGAAACCGACAGGGGGCGAGGGTCCACTGAAGCTTTCTTT | CASSETDRGRGSTEAFF
- | TRBJ1-3 | few | 15 | TRBV4-1 | TGCGCCAGCAGCCAAGGAGGGGGGTCTGGAAACACCATATATTTT | CASSQGGGSGNTIYF
- | TRBJ2-1 | few | 11 | TRBV20-1 | TGCAGTGCTAGAGAGAGCGATGAGCAGTTCTTC | CSARESDEQFF